This TCR beta chain derives from a study of beta chain features in type 1 diabetes (dated by TCRdb to 2016 to 2019). A note on the overall study: Mean age, gender distribution, total cell number and subset yield were not different between patients and healthy donors. A total of roughly 99 million sorted cells were examined across all samples, and the number of cells per subset was strongly correlated with RNA yield. The study compared TCRB repertoires of sorted circulating CD4+ T cell subsets between recently diagnosed type 1 diabetes patients and matched healthy donors. Whereas all 28 donors provided naive and central memory subsets, regulatory and stem cell-like memory subsets were isolated from just 8 patients and about eight healthy donors.

From each donor, a single peripheral blood sample of about 116 mL on average was drawn into heparinised tubes. A BD FACSAria II was used to sort naive, central memory, regulatory and stem cell-like memory CD4+ T cells with a panel that included CD45RO, CCR7, CD25, CD127, CD95 and CD27. Every sorted population had a purity above 98%. PBMCs were separated immediately by Lymphoprep density gradient centrifugation and were stained directly, without being cultured. So that batch effects would be minimized, each experiment stained and sorted samples in pairs, pairing one healthy donor with one patient. The germline V gene (reference sequence) supplies CDR1 LNHDA and CDR2 SQIVND. Relative to germline, V is 3 bases shorter and J is 4 bases shorter, with 12 bases between their ends. The cysteine opens and the phenylalanine closes a CDR3 of 14 amino acids. Of the read, only the CDR3 DNA is kept; its 42 bases are in frame from base 1.

To note about this clone: No antigen is known for it. Per-nucleotide qualities are absent, and no much larger clonotype sits a single base away.

The paper as a whole reports these results and caveats: Because small numbers of individuals were included in the HLA sub-analyses, any influence of HLA type on TCRB rearrangement was left unresolved. Naive, central memory and regulatory TCRB repertoires appeared to be more alike among patients than among healthy donors. PCR may preferentially amplify shorter templates, but because patient and control samples were amplified and corrected together, any resulting skew would affect both groups equally. Patients with type 1 diabetes made fewer insertions and deleted more nucleotides at VDJ recombination sites, implying thymic rearrangement abnormalities. Type 1 diabetes patients showed a moderate but significant shortening of TCRB CDR3 length in all four CD4+ subsets. Because cDNA rather than genomic DNA was sequenced, highly expressing activated cells could have been over-represented, although no difference in activation and CD3 levels was found between groups.

All of the isolated RNA was reverse transcribed with the High Capacity cDNA Reverse Transcription Kit, so expressed TCRB transcripts were sequenced. Survey-depth immunoSEQ sequencing was performed on stem cell-like memory T cell samples, with an average of about 1.01 million total reads per sample. Sorted cells were lysed in RLT buffer and RNA was extracted with DNase-treated RNeasy Micro or Mini kits, depending on cell number. To prevent cross-contamination, every cell subset was processed on its own, while patient and healthy donor samples were processed together. The immunoSEQ multiplex PCR was used to amplify TCRB sequences from cDNA, generating 87-bp fragments that spanned the CDR3 region. Amplicons were sequenced on the Illumina HiSeq platform. In the paper's pipeline: PCR bias was computationally corrected using synthetic template baselines, reads within Hamming distance 2 were collapsed, and singletons that could not be merged were discarded. Reads were aligned against IMGT so that V, D and J genes, CDR3 length and insertions or deletions at six rearrangement sites could be assigned. Within each subset, clonotype counts were normalized to sorted cell number, and only after that were true diversity and Gini coefficients computed with the tcR R package. Repertoire sharing was quantified using the overlap coefficient calculated on TCRB nucleotide sequences. What TCRdb holds here is the immuneACCESS table cut down to in-frame rearrangements. Part of the clones is not present; checked against another copy, under half of the missing clones reflect an unresolved V gene, and the others are unexplained. V and J calls plus clone size are reproduced from that table; the DNA served to infer D and trimming. The sample yields tens of thousands of clones; under 35% were counted once. The ten largest clones take up roughly 0.45% of the sample.

This sequence originates from a woman between 18 and 29 years old in good health. The sample taken for sequencing was stem cell memory CD4+ T cells from blood. The cell subset or site label, as the study defines it: stem cell-like memory CD4+ T cells. The V and J genes are TRBV19 and TRBJ1-2, with TRBD1 as a weak D call on 6 bases. The CDR3 protein is CASSIERGGYGYTF. The sequenced DNA: TGTGCCAGTAGTATTGAGAGAGGGGGCTATGGCTACACCTTC.